The next 3 T cell receptor beta chains were all read from a single sample in a study of quantifying T cell responses using KT2 cells. About the research overall: cDNA was made from DNase-treated RNA using alpha and beta constant primers.

Each cDNA got a UMI-containing oligo ligated at its 3' end. The first PCR ran roughly 4 cycles with an equimolar RC1.1 and RC1.2 beta primer mix. TCRdb reprocessed the UMI-ligation and nested PCR reads with MiXCR, giving one entry per CDR3 protein. The table lists tens of thousands of distinct CDR3 sequences, approximately 10% of them singletons. The sample consisted of PBMCs spiked with cells of the T cell clone KT2. Receptors were obtained from a human donor.

This clonotype was recorded at least ten times. The CDR3 sequence is CASSFTGPDTQYF. The CDR3 DNA follows: TGTGCCAGCAGCTTTACAGGGCCTGATACGCAGTATTTT. The V and J genes are TRBV7-2 and TRBJ2-3, with a weak D call TRBD1 (6 bases). CDR1 is SGHTA, CDR2 FQGNSA, per germline. Trimming took off 3 bases at V and 6 bases at J, with 10 bases between the two ends. The CDR3 contains 13 residues.

The chain is built from TRBV7-9 and TRBJ2-6; a weak D match, TRBD1 (6 bases). Germline V gives CDR1 SEHNR, CDR2 FQNEAQ (reference sequence). This CDR3 is built from 17 residues. V lost 4 bases, J lost 1 base, and 14 bases lay in between. For the CDR3, the DNA is TGTGCCAGCAGCTCCGGTACAGGGCGTTCTGGGGCCAACGTCCTGACTTTC. This sequence encodes CASSSGTGRSGANVLTF.

This chain links TRBV6-6 with TRBJ2-3; no clear D. The length of the CDR3 is 13 residues. V lost 5 bases and J lost 3, with 9 bases in between. Germline V gene data show CDR1 as MNHNY and CDR2 as SVGAGI (reference sequence). CDR3 DNA sequence: TGTGCCAGCAGTGATACTCGGACAGATACGCAGTATTTT. Residues: CASSDTRTDTQYF.